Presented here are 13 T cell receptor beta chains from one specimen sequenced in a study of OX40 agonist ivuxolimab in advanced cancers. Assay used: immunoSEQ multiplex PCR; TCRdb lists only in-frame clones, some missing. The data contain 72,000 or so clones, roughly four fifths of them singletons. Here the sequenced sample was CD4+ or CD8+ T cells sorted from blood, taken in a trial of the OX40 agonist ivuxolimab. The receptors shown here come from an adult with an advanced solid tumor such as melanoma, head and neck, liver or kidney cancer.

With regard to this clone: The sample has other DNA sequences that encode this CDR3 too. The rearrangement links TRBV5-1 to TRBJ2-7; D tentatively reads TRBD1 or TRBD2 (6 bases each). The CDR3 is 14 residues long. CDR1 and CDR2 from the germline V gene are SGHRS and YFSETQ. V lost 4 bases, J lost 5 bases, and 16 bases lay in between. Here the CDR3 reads CASSLAGGKDEQYF. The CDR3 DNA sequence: TGCGCCAGCAGCCTGGCCGGGGGCAAGGACGAGCAGTACTTC.

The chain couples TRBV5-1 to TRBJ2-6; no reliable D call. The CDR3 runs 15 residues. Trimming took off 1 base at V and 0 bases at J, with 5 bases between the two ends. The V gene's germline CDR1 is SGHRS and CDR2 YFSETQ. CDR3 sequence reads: CASSLPSSGANVLTF. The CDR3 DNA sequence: TGCGCCAGCAGCTTGCCGTCCTCTGGGGCCAACGTCCTGACTTTC. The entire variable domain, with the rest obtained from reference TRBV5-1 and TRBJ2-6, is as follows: KAGVTQTPRYLIKTRGQQVTLSCSPISGHRSVSWYQQTPGQGLQFLFEYFSETQRNKGNFPGRFSGRQFSNSRSEMNVSTLELGDSALYLCASSLPSSGANVLTFGAGSRLTVL.

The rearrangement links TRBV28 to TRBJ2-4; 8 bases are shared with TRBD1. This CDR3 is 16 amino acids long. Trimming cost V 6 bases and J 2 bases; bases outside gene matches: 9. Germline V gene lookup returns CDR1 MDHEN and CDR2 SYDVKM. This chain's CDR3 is CASSLPGQVSKNIQYF. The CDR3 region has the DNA TGTGCCAGCAGCCTACCGGGACAGGTATCCAAAAACATTCAGTACTTC.

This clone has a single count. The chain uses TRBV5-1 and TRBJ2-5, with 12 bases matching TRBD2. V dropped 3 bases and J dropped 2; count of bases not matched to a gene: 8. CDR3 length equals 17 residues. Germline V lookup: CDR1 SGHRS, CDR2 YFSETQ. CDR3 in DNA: TGCGCCAGCAGCTCCCTAGCGGGGGGGCTAAAGCAAGAGACCCAGTACTTC. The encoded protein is CASSSLAGGLKQETQYF.

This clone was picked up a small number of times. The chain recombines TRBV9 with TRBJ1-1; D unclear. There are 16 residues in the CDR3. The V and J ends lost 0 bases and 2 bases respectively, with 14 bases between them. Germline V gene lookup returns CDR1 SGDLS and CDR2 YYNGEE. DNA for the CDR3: TGTGCCAGCAGCGTAGTCCCACTCCAAGGTAACACTGAAGCTTTCTTT. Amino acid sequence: CASSVVPLQGNTEAFF.

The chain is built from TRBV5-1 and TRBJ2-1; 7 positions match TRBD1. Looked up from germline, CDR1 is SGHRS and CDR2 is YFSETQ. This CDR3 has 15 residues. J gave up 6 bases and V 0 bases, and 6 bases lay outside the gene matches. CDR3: CASSLVRGFGNEQFF. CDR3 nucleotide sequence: TGCGCCAGCAGCTTGGTCAGGGGGTTCGGCAATGAGCAGTTCTTC.

CDR3 region: CASREEGRLYNSPLHF. Written as DNA, the CDR3 is TGTGCCAGCAGGGAAGAGGGACGTCTCTATAATTCACCCCTCCACTTT. The chain couples TRBV28 to TRBJ1-6, with D tentatively TRBD1 (5 bases). The germline V gene has CDR1 MDHEN and CDR2 SYDVKM. The CDR3 spans 16 residues. Trimming removed 6 bases at V and 3 bases at J, with 15 bases between.

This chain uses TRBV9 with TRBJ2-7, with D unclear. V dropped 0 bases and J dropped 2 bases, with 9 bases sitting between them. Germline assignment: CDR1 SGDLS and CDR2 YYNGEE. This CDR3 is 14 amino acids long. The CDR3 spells CASSVGVEPYEQYF. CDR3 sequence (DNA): TGTGCCAGCAGCGTAGGGGTCGAGCCCTACGAGCAGTACTTC.

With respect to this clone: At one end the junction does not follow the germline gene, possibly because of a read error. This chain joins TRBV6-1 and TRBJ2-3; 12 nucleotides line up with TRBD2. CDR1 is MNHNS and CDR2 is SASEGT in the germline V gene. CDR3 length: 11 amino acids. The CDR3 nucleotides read TGTGCCAGCAGTACTAGCGGGGGGCAGCGGTTT. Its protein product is CASSTSGGQRF.

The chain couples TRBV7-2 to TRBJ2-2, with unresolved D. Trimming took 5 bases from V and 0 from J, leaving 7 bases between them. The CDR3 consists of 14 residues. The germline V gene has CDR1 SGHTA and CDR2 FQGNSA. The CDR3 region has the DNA TGTGCCAGCAGCACCAACTCGAACACCGGGGAGCTGTTTTTT. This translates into CASSTNSNTGELFF.

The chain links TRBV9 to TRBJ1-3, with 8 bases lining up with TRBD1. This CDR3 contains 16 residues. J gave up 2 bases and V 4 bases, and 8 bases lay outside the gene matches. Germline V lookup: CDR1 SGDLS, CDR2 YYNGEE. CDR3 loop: CASSTGQGSAGNTIYF. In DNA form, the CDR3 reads TGTGCCAGCAGCACCGGACAGGGAAGCGCTGGAAACACCATATATTTT.

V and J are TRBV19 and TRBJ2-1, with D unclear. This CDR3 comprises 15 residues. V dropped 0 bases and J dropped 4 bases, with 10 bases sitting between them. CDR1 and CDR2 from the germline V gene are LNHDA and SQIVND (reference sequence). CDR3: CASSIENTVYNEQFF. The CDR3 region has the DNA TGTGCCAGTAGTATAGAGAACACAGTATACAATGAGCAGTTCTTC.

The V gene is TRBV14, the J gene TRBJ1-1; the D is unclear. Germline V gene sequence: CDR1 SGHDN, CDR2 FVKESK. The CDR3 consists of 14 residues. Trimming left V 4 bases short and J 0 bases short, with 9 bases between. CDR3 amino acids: CASSLSGMNTEAFF. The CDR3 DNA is TGTGCCAGCAGCCTTTCGGGGATGAACACTGAAGCTTTCTTT. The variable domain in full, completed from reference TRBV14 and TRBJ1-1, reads EAGVTQFPSHSVIEKGQTVTLRCDPISGHDNLYWYRRVMGKEIKFLLHFVKESKQDESGMPNNRFLAERTGGTYSTLKVQPAELEDSGVYFCASSLSGMNTEAFFGQGTRLTVV.